These T cell receptor beta chains were read from a single sample in a study of shared clonotypes between healthy human individuals. This table comes from immunoSEQ multiplex PCR, and its TCRdb copy is limited to in-frame clones, with some not included. The sample lists over 2 million clones, approximately 94% occurring once. Sequenced material: naive CD8+ T cells sorted from blood. The receptors originated from a man aged 18 to 30 in good health. Each CDR3 is given with its conserved first and last residue. D genes are given only for firm matches.

TRBV4-1	TRBJ2-1	TRBD2	CASSQSQRDGNEQFF	TGCGCCAGCAGCCAATCCCAGCGGGACGGGAATGAGCAGTTCTTC
TRBV7-9	TRBJ1-4	TRBD1	CASSSREQGATNEKLFF	TGTGCCAGCAGCTCTAGGGAACAGGGGGCAACTAATGAAAAACTGTTTTTT
TRBV30	TRBJ1-1	TRBD1	CAWGTGVGTEAFF	TGTGCCTGGGGGACAGGGGTGGGCACTGAAGCTTTCTTT
TRBV9	TRBJ2-2	TRBD1	CASSDGTGMGTGELFF	TGTGCCAGCAGCGATGGGACAGGGATGGGCACCGGGGAGCTGTTTTTT
TRBV10-3	TRBJ1-1	.	CAISESGGEAFF	TGTGCCATCAGTGAGTCGGGGGGGGAAGCTTTCTTT
TRBV7-2	TRBJ2-7	TRBD2	CASSQAVAGAYEQYF	TGTGCCAGCAGCCAGGCCGTAGCGGGAGCCTACGAGCAGTACTTC
TRBV7-3	TRBJ2-2	.	CASSATPPPPGQANTGELFF	TGTGCCAGCAGCGCAACACCCCCCCCGCCGGGACAAGCGAACACCGGGGAGCTGTTTTTT
TRBV25-1	TRBJ2-2	.	CASSEFNTGELFF	TGTGCCAGCAGTGAATTTAACACCGGGGAGCTGTTTTTT
TRBV6-5	TRBJ2-7	.	CASSYSAGNWYF	TGTGCCAGCAGTTACTCGGCGGGGAACTGGTACTTC
TRBV6-5	TRBJ1-6	.	CASSYEGQAYNSPLHF	TGTGCCAGCAGTTATGAGGGGCAAGCCTATAATTCACCCCTCCACTTT
TRBV27	TRBJ2-7	.	CASSFTGPRYYEQYF	TGTGCCAGCAGTTTTACAGGTCCCCGCTACTACGAGCAGTACTTC
TRBV2	TRBJ1-1	.	CASSESWGLNTEAFF	TGTGCCAGCAGTGAATCATGGGGACTGAACACTGAAGCTTTCTTT
TRBV11-3	TRBJ2-7	.	CASKDRNGSGTGEQYF	TGTGCCAGCAAAGACAGAAACGGTTCCGGTACCGGCGAGCAGTACTTC
TRBV2	TRBJ1-5	.	CASSEITVKGNQPQHF	TGTGCCAGCAGTGAAATTACGGTGAAAGGCAATCAGCCCCAGCATTTT
TRBV15	TRBJ2-7	.	CATSRLPAPYEQYF	TGTGCCACCAGCAGACTCCCGGCGCCCTACGAGCAGTACTTC
TRBV19	TRBJ1-2	.	CASSTNSPGSKRDGYTF	TGTGCCAGTAGTACCAATTCACCGGGTTCCAAGCGGGACGGCTACACCTTC
TRBV6-1	TRBJ1-4	.	CASSGGGEKLFF	TGTGCCAGCAGCGGGGGGGGTGAAAAACTGTTTTTT
TRBV5-1	TRBJ2-7	.	CASSLSTFYEQYF	TGCGCCAGCAGCTTGTCGACTTTCTACGAGCAGTACTTC
TRBV27	TRBJ2-3	.	CASSHQTLTDTQYF	TGTGCCAGCAGTCACCAGACTCTTACAGATACGCAGTATTTT
TRBV13	TRBJ1-1	.	CASSFQDYTEAFF	TGTGCCAGCAGCTTCCAGGATTACACTGAAGCTTTCTTT
TRBV29-1	TRBJ2-7	TRBD1	CSAVGRGTGTYEQYF	TGCAGCGCTGTCGGAAGAGGGACAGGTACCTACGAGCAGTACTTC
TRBV11-2	TRBJ1-2	.	CASRRPGVDYGYTF	TGTGCCAGCAGACGCCCAGGGGTTGACTATGGCTACACCTTC
TRBV27	TRBJ2-1	TRBD1	CASSSIGTGRNEQFF	TGTGCCAGCAGTTCCATTGGGACAGGGCGGAATGAGCAGTTCTTC
TRBV4-1	TRBJ2-5	.	CASSQWDGAEETQYF	TGCGCCAGCAGCCAATGGGATGGGGCAGAAGAGACCCAGTACTTC
TRBV30	TRBJ2-7	TRBD1	CAWSTGTGNEQYF	TGTGCCTGGAGTACCGGGACAGGGAACGAGCAGTACTTC
TRBV5-8	TRBJ1-2	.	CASSWGGVFNYGYTF	TGTGCCAGCAGCTGGGGGGGAGTATTTAACTATGGCTACACCTTC
TRBV5-6	TRBJ2-7	.	CASSFDRAYEQYF	TGTGCCAGCAGCTTTGACAGAGCCTACGAGCAGTACTTC
TRBV7-9	TRBJ2-3	TRBD2	CASSGSGGEFDTQYF	TGTGCCAGCAGCGGTAGCGGGGGGGAATTCGATACGCAGTATTTT
TRBV5-1	TRBJ1-6	.	CASSLAGSGRLHF	TGCGCCAGCAGCTTGGCCGGGTCGGGACGCCTCCACTTT
TRBV4-1	TRBJ2-3	.	CASSGDNPSTDTQYF	TGCGCCAGCAGTGGGGACAACCCTAGCACAGATACGCAGTATTTT
TRBV15	TRBJ2-7	.	CATSRDLYYEQYF	TGTGCCACCAGCAGAGACCTTTACTACGAGCAGTACTTC
TRBV9	TRBJ2-2	.	CASSGPSGELFF	TGTGCCAGCAGCGGTCCGAGCGGGGAGCTGTTTTTT
TRBV13	TRBJ2-7	.	CASSPEGNDLHEQYF	TGTGCCAGCAGCCCGGAGGGTAACGACCTCCACGAGCAGTACTTC
TRBV28	TRBJ1-1	.	CASSPRGVSEAFF	TGTGCCAGCAGTCCCAGGGGAGTATCTGAAGCTTTCTTT
TRBV5-1	TRBJ2-1	.	CASSPDSYNEQFF	TGCGCCAGCAGCCCCGACTCTTACAATGAGCAGTTCTTC
TRBV13	TRBJ2-5	.	CASSKQQGMETQYF	TGTGCCAGCAGCAAACAGCAGGGGATGGAGACCCAGTACTTC
TRBV4-1	TRBJ2-5	TRBD1	CASSPGQGFSLEETQYF	TGCGCCAGCAGCCCGGGACAGGGTTTTTCTTTGGAAGAGACCCAGTACTTC
TRBV21-1	TRBJ2-5	.	CASSKKRAQETQYF	TGTGCCAGCAGCAAGAAACGTGCCCAAGAGACCCAGTACTTC
TRBV30	TRBJ1-1	.	CAWDAGQNTEAFF	TGTGCCTGGGATGCGGGACAGAACACTGAAGCTTTCTTT
TRBV9	TRBJ2-7	TRBD2	CASSVGAGVQEQYF	TGTGCCAGCAGCGTAGGAGCGGGAGTTCAAGAGCAGTACTTC